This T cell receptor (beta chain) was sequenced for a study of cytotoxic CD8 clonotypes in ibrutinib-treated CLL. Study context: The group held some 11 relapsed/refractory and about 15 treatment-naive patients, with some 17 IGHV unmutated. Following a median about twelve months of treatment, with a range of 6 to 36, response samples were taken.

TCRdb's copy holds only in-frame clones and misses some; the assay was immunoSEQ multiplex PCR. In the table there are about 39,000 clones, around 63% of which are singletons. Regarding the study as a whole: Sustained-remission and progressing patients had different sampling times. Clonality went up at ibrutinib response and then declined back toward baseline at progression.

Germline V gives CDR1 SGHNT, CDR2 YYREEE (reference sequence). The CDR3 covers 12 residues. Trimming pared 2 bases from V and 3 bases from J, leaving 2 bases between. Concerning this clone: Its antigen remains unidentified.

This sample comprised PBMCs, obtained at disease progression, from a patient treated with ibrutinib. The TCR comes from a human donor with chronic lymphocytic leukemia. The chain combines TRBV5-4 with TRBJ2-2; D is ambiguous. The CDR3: CASSLDTGELFF. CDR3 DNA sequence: TGTGCCAGCAGCTTAGACACCGGGGAGCTGTTTTTT.